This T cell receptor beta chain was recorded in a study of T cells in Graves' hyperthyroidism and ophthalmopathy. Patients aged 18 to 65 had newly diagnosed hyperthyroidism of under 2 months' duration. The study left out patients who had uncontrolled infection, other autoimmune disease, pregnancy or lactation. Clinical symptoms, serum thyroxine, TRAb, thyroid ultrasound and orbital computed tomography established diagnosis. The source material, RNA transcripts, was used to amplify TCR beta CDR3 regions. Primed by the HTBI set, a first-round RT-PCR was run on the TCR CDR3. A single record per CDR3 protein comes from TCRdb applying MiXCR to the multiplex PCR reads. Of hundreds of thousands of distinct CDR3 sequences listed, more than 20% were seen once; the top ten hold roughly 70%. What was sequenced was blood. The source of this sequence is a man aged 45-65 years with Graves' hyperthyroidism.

CDR3 bases: TGTGCCAGCACCGTACCGGGACAGGGGGCCGACAAAAACATTCAGTACTTC. It yields the protein CASTVPGQGADKNIQYF. V gene TRBV27 combines with J gene TRBJ2-4; 12 bases are a match to TRBD1. This CDR3 is built from 17 residues. V shed 7 bases, J shed 3 bases, and the junction held 10 bases outside the gene matches. Germline V CDR1 and CDR2: MNHEY, SMNVEV (reference sequence).